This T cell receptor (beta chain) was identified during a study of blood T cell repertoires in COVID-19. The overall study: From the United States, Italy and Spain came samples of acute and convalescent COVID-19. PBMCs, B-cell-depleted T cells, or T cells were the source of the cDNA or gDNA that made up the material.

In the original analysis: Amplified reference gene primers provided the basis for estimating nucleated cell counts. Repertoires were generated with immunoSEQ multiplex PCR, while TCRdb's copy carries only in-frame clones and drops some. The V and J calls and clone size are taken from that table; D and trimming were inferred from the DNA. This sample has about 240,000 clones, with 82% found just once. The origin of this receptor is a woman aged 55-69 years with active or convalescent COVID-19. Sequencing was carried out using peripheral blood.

CDR3 protein: CASSLRHGQANEKLFF. The DNA for the CDR3 is TGTGCCAGCAGCCTCCGACATGGGCAGGCTAATGAAAAACTGTTTTTT. This chain joins TRBV3-1 (or the pseudogene TRBV3-2) and TRBJ1-4; D remains unclear. The CDR3 runs to 16 residues. Germline V gives CDR1 LGHDT, CDR2 YNNKEL (reference sequence). V lost 4 bases to trimming and J lost 3 bases, with 15 bases between them.